What follows are 30 T cell receptor beta chains derived from one specimen sequenced in a study of cytomegalovirus exposure and HLA in healthy donors. Generated by immunoSEQ multiplex PCR, the TCRdb table keeps only in-frame clones and is missing some. The repertoire includes 150,000 or so clones, about 89% of them detected once, and approximately 2.5% sits in the top ten. Material: PBMCs. These receptors all come from a man aged 18 to 29 in good health and CMV-seropositive.

The chain joins TRBV9 to TRBJ2-1; D gene ambiguous. The CDR3 is 15 amino acids. V lost 4 bases to trimming and J lost 0 bases, with 11 bases between them. CDR1 SGDLS and CDR2 YYNGEE come from the germline V gene. In DNA, the CDR3 is TGTGCCAGCAGCCCCGCAAGGAGCTCCTACAATGAGCAGTTCTTC. Encoded protein: CASSPARSSYNEQFF.

This clone was seen just once. This chain uses TRBV18 with TRBJ2-7; no clear D gene. Per germline, CDR1 KGHSH and CDR2 LQKENI. Trimming cost V 5 bases and J 6 bases, with 17 bases left between them. This CDR3 has 14 amino acids. CDR3 DNA sequence: TGTGCCAGCTCAACCTCTAGTTACTCGGGCGAGCAGTACTTC. This translates into CASSTSSYSGEQYF.

The chain couples TRBV4-1 to TRBJ2-2; tentatively, D is TRBD1 (6 bases). The CDR3 consists of 15 residues. Germline V gene data show CDR1 as MGHRA and CDR2 as YSYEKL. V lost 0 bases to trimming and J lost 11 bases, with 16 bases between them. The CDR3 loop reads CASSQEHRDGSELFF. The CDR3 coding sequence is TGCGCCAGCAGCCAAGAGCACAGGGATGGAAGTGAGCTGTTTTTT.

V usage is TRBV7-9 and J usage is TRBJ2-7; 12 positions match TRBD1. Looked up from germline, CDR1 is SEHNR and CDR2 is FQNEAQ (reference sequence). Trimming took 9 bases from V and 3 from J; bases not matched to a gene: 3. The CDR3 is 13 amino acids. As DNA, the CDR3 is TGTGCCAGTGGGACAGGGGGCGTCTACGAGCAGTACTTC. Amino acids: CASGTGGVYEQYF.

This chain uses TRBV7-2 with TRBJ2-6, with 11 positions matching TRBD2. CDR1 is SGHTA, CDR2 FQGNSA, per germline. The CDR3 spans 20 residues. Trimming took 0 bases from V and 3 from J; bases not matched to a gene: 10. The CDR3 coding sequence is TGTGCCAGCAGCTTAGCATTAGCGGGGGGGCGGTTACTTGGGGCCAACGTCCTGACTTTC. Encoded protein: CASSLALAGGRLLGANVLTF.

The genes are TRBV5-1 and TRBJ2-7, with 7 bases lining up with TRBD1. The J segment lost 0 bases and the V segment lost 5 bases, leaving 11 bases of the junction unmatched. CDR1 is SGHRS, CDR2 YFSETQ, per germline. The CDR3 has 16 amino acids. The CDR3 nucleotides are TGCGCCAGCAGACAGGGGTCGGGACAGAGCTCCTACGAGCAGTACTTC. This encodes CASRQGSGQSSYEQYF. The whole variable domain, filled in from reference TRBV5-1 and TRBJ2-7, reads KAGVTQTPRYLIKTRGQQVTLSCSPISGHRSVSWYQQTPGQGLQFLFEYFSETQRNKGNFPGRFSGRQFSNSRSEMNVSTLELGDSALYLCASRQGSGQSSYEQYFGPGTRLTVT.

This clone was found a few times. The chain is built from TRBV13 and TRBJ2-2, with D possibly TRBD1 on 5 matching bases. The ends were cut back, 4 bases at V and 4 bases at J, with 10 bases in the middle. Germline-derived CDR1 and CDR2 are PRHDT and FYEKMQ (reference sequence). The length of the CDR3 is 14 residues. CDR3 in DNA: TGTGCCAGCAGCTCCCAGGGCGGCACCGGGGAGCTGTTTTTT. Amino acids: CASSSQGGTGELFF.

The chain uses TRBV18 and TRBJ2-3, with a possible D match to TRBD1 (7 bases). CDR3 size: 16 residues. With 0 bases removed from V and 4 bases from J, the gap between germline ends came to 14 bases. Germline V gene data show CDR1 as KGHSH and CDR2 as LQKENI. The CDR3 DNA reads as TGTGCCAGCTCACCACCGGGGCAGGGGGGCGCAGATACGCAGTATTTT. Its translation is CASSPPGQGGADTQYF.

V is TRBV6-5 and J is TRBJ1-2, with 9 bases lining up with TRBD1. In germline, CDR1 is MNHEY, CDR2 SVGAGI. The V gene end was trimmed by 5 bases and the J gene end by 5 bases; junction bases not matched to a gene: 3. The CDR3 length is 13 residues. In DNA, the CDR3 is TGTGCCAGCAGTGAGACAGGGGGTTATGGCTACACCTTC. Encoded protein: CASSETGGYGYTF.

The chain is built from TRBV27 and TRBJ1-2, with D tentatively TRBD1 (5 bases). Between the trimmed V and J ends, which lost 6 bases and 3 bases, there was a span of 11 bases. This CDR3 has 13 residues. Germline loops: CDR1 MNHEY, CDR2 SMNVEV (reference sequence). DNA of the CDR3: TGTGCCAGCAGCGGTGCAGGGTACTATGGCTACACCTTC. Its protein product is CASSGAGYYGYTF.

V gene TRBV4-2 combines with J gene TRBJ2-1; 7 positions agree with TRBD1. Germline V gene data show CDR1 as LGHNA and CDR2 as YNFKEQ. Germline trimming cut 5 bases from V and 1 base from J; bases unmatched to any gene: 11. This CDR3 spans 17 amino acids. CDR3 in DNA: TGTGCCAGCAGCTTCCCCGGTGAGACAGGGTCCTACAATGAGCAGTTCTTC. As protein: CASSFPGETGSYNEQFF.

This rearrangement joins TRBV2 to TRBJ1-1; D is ambiguous. The length of the CDR3 is 11 residues. V was shortened by 6 bases and J by 6 bases, with 8 bases between the two germline ends. The germline V gene encodes CDR1 SNHLY and CDR2 FYNNEI. The CDR3 sequence: CASRREAEAFF. DNA of the CDR3: TGTGCCAGCAGGAGGGAGGCTGAAGCTTTCTTT.

The chain is built from TRBV29-1 and TRBJ2-7; 7 nucleotides agree with TRBD1. The CDR3 has 13 amino acids. Germline trimming cut 7 bases from V and 2 bases from J; bases unmatched to any gene: 8. Germline values: CDR1 SQVTM, CDR2 ANQGSEA. The CDR3 region is CSAAGTEPYEQYF. CDR3 coding DNA: TGCAGCGCCGCCGGGACAGAGCCCTACGAGCAGTACTTC.

The V call is TRBV5-1, the J call TRBJ2-2, with 7 bases that match TRBD2. Germline CDR1 and CDR2: SGHRS and YFSETQ. V gave up 4 bases and J gave up 0 bases; unmatched junction bases: 6. The CDR3 length is 16 residues. The CDR3 spells CASSAGGLANTGELFF. As DNA, the CDR3 is TGCGCCAGCAGCGCCGGAGGACTAGCGAACACCGGGGAGCTGTTTTTT.

The rearrangement links TRBV11-2 to TRBJ1-1; a weak D match, TRBD1 (5 bases). Trimming took 5 bases from V and 3 from J, leaving 16 bases between them. The germline V gene has CDR1 SGHAT and CDR2 FQNNGV. This CDR3 is 15 amino acids long. CDR3 in amino acids: CASSKGPGWDTEAFF. In DNA, the CDR3 is TGTGCCAGCAGCAAGGGGCCGGGCTGGGACACTGAAGCTTTCTTT.

The rearrangement links TRBV27 to TRBJ2-2, with TRBD1 matching over 7 bases. Germline-derived CDR1 and CDR2 are MNHEY and SMNVEV (reference sequence). V trimming: 5 bases; J trimming: 4 bases; junction bases outside the gene matches: 4. The CDR3 totals 14 residues. Here the CDR3 reads CASSHRDSTGELFF. The DNA of the CDR3 is TGTGCCAGCAGTCACCGGGACAGCACCGGGGAGCTGTTTTTT.

This clone was counted between two and nine times. V gene TRBV7-9 combines with J gene TRBJ2-7, with D perhaps TRBD2 (6 bases). CDR3 size: 15 residues. CDR1 is SEHNR, CDR2 FQNEAQ, per germline (reference sequence). Trimming stripped 5 bases from V and 6 bases from J, with 20 bases between. CDR3 coding DNA: TGTGCCAGCAGCGCCCCTGCCGGGAGAGATTTCGAGCAGTACTTC. The encoded protein is CASSAPAGRDFEQYF.

This clone was seen once. This chain links TRBV5-6 with TRBJ1-1; D remains unclear. CDR1 and CDR2 from the germline V gene are SGHDT and YYEEEE. V lost 4 bases to trimming and J lost 4 bases, with 14 bases between them. This CDR3 comprises 14 residues. CDR3 sequence (DNA): TGTGCCAGCAGCCGAGGTGGAGTCCTCACTGAAGCTTTCTTT. Translation gives CASSRGGVLTEAFF.

This clone was recorded a few times. The chain has TRBV28 and TRBJ1-5; a weak D match, TRBD1 (6 bases). Germline V lookup: CDR1 MDHEN, CDR2 SYDVKM. The length of the CDR3 is 18 residues. The V and J ends lost 3 bases and 4 bases respectively, with 22 bases between them. The CDR3 bases are TGTGCCAGCAGTTTCCTAGGAGTTTGGCAGGGGTTGAATCAGCCCCAGCATTTT. As protein: CASSFLGVWQGLNQPQHF.

V gene TRBV5-1 combines with J gene TRBJ1-1; D gene uncertain. V was pared by 1 base and J by 3 bases, with 10 bases between. Germline loops: CDR1 SGHRS, CDR2 YFSETQ. CDR3 length equals 14 residues. CDR3 nucleotide sequence: TGCGCCAGCAGCTTGAGTTTCGGGGACACTGAAGCTTTCTTT. This gives the protein CASSLSFGDTEAFF. The full variable domain, in which reference TRBV5-1 and TRBJ1-1 provide the parts outside the CDR3, is KAGVTQTPRYLIKTRGQQVTLSCSPISGHRSVSWYQQTPGQGLQFLFEYFSETQRNKGNFPGRFSGRQFSNSRSEMNVSTLELGDSALYLCASSLSFGDTEAFFGQGTRLTVV.

V and J are TRBV6-5 and TRBJ1-2; TRBD1 agrees at 7 bases. The CDR3 loop spans 13 amino acids. Trimming cost V 6 bases and J 5 bases; bases outside gene matches: 6. Germline-derived CDR1 and CDR2 are MNHEY and SVGAGI. The CDR3: CASSRDSFYGYTF. The CDR3 bases are TGTGCCAGCAGCCGGGACAGTTTTTATGGCTACACCTTC.

The table lists this clone with a few counts. The V call is TRBV4-1, the J call TRBJ2-7; possibly TRBD2 for D (6 bases). Looked up from germline, CDR1 is MGHRA and CDR2 is YSYEKL. Trimming took 0 bases from V and 3 from J, leaving 21 bases between them. This CDR3 spans 18 amino acids. CDR3 in amino acids: CASSQEPNIQGSGYEQYF. CDR3 bases: TGCGCCAGCAGCCAAGAACCAAATATTCAGGGTAGCGGCTACGAGCAGTACTTC.

This clone was recorded only once. The rearrangement uses TRBV10-3 and TRBJ2-7; possible D gene TRBD2, 6 bases. This CDR3 spans 12 amino acids. The germline V gene has CDR1 ENHRY and CDR2 SYGVKD. The germline V and J ends were trimmed by 10 bases and 6 bases, with 16 bases remaining between them. The CDR3 nucleotides are TGTGCCAGCCGGGAGATCGGTGCCGAGCAGTACTTC. Protein product: CASREIGAEQYF.

The chain employs TRBV27 and TRBJ2-1, with a tentative D call TRBD2 (6 bases). Germline CDR1 is MNHEY and CDR2 is SMNVEV (reference sequence). This CDR3 spans 16 amino acids. The V end was cut by 5 bases, the J end by 0 bases, with 14 bases between. The CDR3: CASSARRGSSYNEQFF. The DNA for the CDR3 is TGTGCCAGCAGTGCCCGGAGGGGAAGCTCCTACAATGAGCAGTTCTTC.

The chain uses TRBV15 and TRBJ1-2; D gene unclear. The V end lost 1 base, the J end lost 4 bases, and 10 bases lay between the germline ends. The germline CDR1 and CDR2 sequences are LNHNV and YYDKDF (reference sequence). This CDR3 region has 14 residues. The DNA for the CDR3 is TGTGCCACCAGCAGAGGTAGTTATAGCTATGGCTACACCTTC. As protein: CATSRGSYSYGYTF.

The chain links TRBV27 to TRBJ1-1; D may be TRBD1 (5 bases). The CDR3 is 14 amino acids. The germline V gene encodes CDR1 MNHEY and CDR2 SMNVEV (reference sequence). The ends were cut back, 4 bases at V and 3 bases at J, with 12 bases in the middle. DNA for the CDR3: TGTGCCAGCAGTTCTGGGGGGAGCCACACTGAAGCTTTCTTT. Translation gives CASSSGGSHTEAFF.

The chain has TRBV5-3 and TRBJ1-2, with 8 bases that match TRBD1. TRBV5-3 is an ORF, and what it does is uncertain. The CDR3 totals 14 residues. Unmatched junction bases numbered 7, after V lost 3 bases and J lost 6 bases. The CDR3 DNA follows: TGTGCCAGAAGCTACAGAAGACAGGGGAATGGCTACACCTTC. This sequence encodes CARSYRRQGNGYTF.

This clone has more than one count but fewer than ten. The rearrangement links TRBV27 to TRBJ2-7; D is possibly TRBD2 (5 bases). The germline V gene has CDR1 MNHEY and CDR2 SMNVEV (reference sequence). Deletions cut 8 bases from V and 3 bases from J, with 14 bases between. CDR3 length: 13 residues. The CDR3 reads CASRGADGYEQYF. CDR3 DNA sequence: TGTGCCAGCCGAGGAGCGGACGGCTACGAGCAGTACTTC.

This clone was seen once. The chain combines TRBV29-1 with TRBJ1-1; D remains unclear. The germline CDR1 and CDR2 sequences are SQVTM and ANQGSEA. V dropped 4 bases and J dropped 2 bases, with 11 bases sitting between them. The length of the CDR3 is 13 residues. The CDR3 DNA follows: TGCAGCGTTGGCCCACTCCCAAACACTGAAGCTTTCTTT. Encoded protein: CSVGPLPNTEAFF.

V gene TRBV5-1 combines with J gene TRBJ2-1, with D possibly matching TRBD2 (5 bases). This CDR3 region has 17 residues. Trimming shortened V by 4 bases and J by 8 bases, and 25 bases separated the two germline ends. Per the germline V gene, CDR1 is SGHRS and CDR2 is YFSETQ. The CDR3 is CASSHTYTGGLRHEQFF. The CDR3 region has the DNA TGCGCCAGCAGCCACACATACACCGGTGGACTTAGGCATGAGCAGTTCTTC.